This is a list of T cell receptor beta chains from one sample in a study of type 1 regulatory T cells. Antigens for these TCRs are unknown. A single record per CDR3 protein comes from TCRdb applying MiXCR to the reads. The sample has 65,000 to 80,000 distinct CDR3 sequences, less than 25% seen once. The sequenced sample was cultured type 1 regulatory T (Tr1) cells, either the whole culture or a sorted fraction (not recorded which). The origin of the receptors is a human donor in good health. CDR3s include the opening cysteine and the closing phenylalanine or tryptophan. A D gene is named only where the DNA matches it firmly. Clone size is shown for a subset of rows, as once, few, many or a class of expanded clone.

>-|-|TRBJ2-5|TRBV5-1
CASKAGETQYF
TGCGCCAGCAAAGCGGGAGAGACCCAGTACTTC
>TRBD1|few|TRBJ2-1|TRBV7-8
CASSRQGGPNEQFF
TGTGCCAGCAGCCGACAGGGTGGTCCGAATGAGCAGTTCTTC
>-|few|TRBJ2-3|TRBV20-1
CSARDSGRSTDTQYF
TGCAGTGCTAGAGATTCCGGACGGAGCACAGATACGCAGTATTTT
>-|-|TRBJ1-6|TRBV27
CASSSEADSPLHF
TGTGCCAGCAGTTCAGAAGCGGATTCACCCCTCCACTTT
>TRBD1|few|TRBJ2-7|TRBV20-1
CSAYVGTGHREQYF
TGCAGTGCTTACGTGGGGACAGGGCATCGCGAGCAGTACTTC
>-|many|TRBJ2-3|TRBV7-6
CASSLVPDTQYF
TGTGCCAGCAGCTTAGTGCCAGATACGCAGTATTTT
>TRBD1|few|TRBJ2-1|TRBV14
CASSHGQGGDEQFF
TGTGCCAGCAGCCATGGACAGGGTGGAGATGAGCAGTTCTTC
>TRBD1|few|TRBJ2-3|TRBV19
CASATGYNTDTQYF
TGTGCCAGTGCGACAGGGTATAACACAGATACGCAGTATTTT
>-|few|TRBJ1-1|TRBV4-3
CASSQEGTQGEAFF
TGCGCCAGCAGCCAAGAAGGGACGCAAGGAGAAGCTTTCTTT
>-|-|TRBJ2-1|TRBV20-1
CSALPGAGFYNEQFF
TGCAGTGCTCTCCCTGGTGCGGGGTTCTACAATGAGCAGTTCTTC
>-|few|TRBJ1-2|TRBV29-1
CSVDRGYTF
TGCAGCGTTGATCGAGGCTACACCTTC
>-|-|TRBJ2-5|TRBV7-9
CASSFGASSSTETQYF
TGTGCCAGCAGCTTCGGGGCTAGTTCCTCCACAGAGACCCAGTACTTC
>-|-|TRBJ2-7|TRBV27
CASRTRTALQYF
TGTGCCAGCAGGACTCGGACAGCTTTGCAGTACTTC
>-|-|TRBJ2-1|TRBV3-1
CASSQDVQLYNEQFF
TGTGCCAGCAGCCAAGATGTACAGCTATACAATGAGCAGTTCTTC
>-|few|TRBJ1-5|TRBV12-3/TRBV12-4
CASSLGEFNQPQHF
TGTGCCAGCAGTTTGGGAGAGTTCAATCAGCCCCAGCATTTT
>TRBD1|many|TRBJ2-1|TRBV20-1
CSAKPWGQGLYNEQFF
TGCAGTGCAAAACCGTGGGGACAGGGTCTCTACAATGAGCAGTTCTTC
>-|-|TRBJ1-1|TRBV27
CTSSLSRRAKAFF
TGTACCAGCAGTTTATCGCGCCGGGCCAAAGCTTTCTTT
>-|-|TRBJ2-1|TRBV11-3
CASSLGQNEQFF
TGTGCCAGCAGCTTAGGTCAAAATGAGCAGTTCTTC
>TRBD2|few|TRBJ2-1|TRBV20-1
CSARVSGRYNEQFF
TGCAGTGCTAGAGTTAGCGGGCGTTACAATGAGCAGTTCTTC
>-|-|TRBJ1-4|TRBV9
CASSPIWRGEKLFF
TGTGCCAGCAGCCCCATTTGGAGGGGGGAAAAACTGTTTTTT
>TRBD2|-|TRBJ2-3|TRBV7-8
CASSSTGLARDTQYF
TGTGCCAGCAGCTCGACGGGACTAGCCCGAGATACGCAGTATTTT
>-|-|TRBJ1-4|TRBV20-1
CSAGPSHEKLFF
TGCAGTGCCGGACCGAGTCATGAAAAACTGTTTTTT
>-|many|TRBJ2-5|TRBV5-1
CASSAIPGETQYF
TGCGCCAGCAGCGCTATTCCGGGGGAGACCCAGTACTTC
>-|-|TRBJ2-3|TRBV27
CASSAYRVSTDTQYF
TGTGCCAGCAGTGCCTACAGGGTTAGCACAGATACGCAGTATTTT
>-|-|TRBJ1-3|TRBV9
CASSVAFQGNMGNTIYF
TGTGCCAGCAGCGTAGCTTTCCAGGGGAATATGGGAAACACCATATATTTT
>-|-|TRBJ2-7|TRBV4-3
CASSQVRVGEQYF
TGCGCCAGCAGCCAAGTCCGGGTTGGCGAGCAGTACTTC
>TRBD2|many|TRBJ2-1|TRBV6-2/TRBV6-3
CASSYSSPSGLYNEQFF
TGTGCCAGCAGTTACTCGTCGCCTAGCGGATTGTACAATGAGCAGTTCTTC
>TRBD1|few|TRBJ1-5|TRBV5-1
CASSLDGTGYQPQHF
TGCGCCAGCAGCTTGGATGGGACAGGATATCAGCCCCAGCATTTT
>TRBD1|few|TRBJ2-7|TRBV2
CASSRDRGAGNEQYF
TGTGCCAGCAGCCGTGACAGGGGCGCGGGTAACGAGCAGTACTTC
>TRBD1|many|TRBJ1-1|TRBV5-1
CASSLWTGANTEAFF
TGCGCCAGCAGCCTATGGACAGGGGCGAACACTGAAGCTTTCTTT
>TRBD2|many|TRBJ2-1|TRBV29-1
CSAGTSGRASEQFF
TGCAGCGCCGGGACTAGCGGGAGGGCCAGTGAGCAGTTCTTC
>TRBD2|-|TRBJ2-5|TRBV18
CASSPYIDSGRFQETQYF
TGTGCCAGCTCACCCTACATTGATAGCGGGAGGTTCCAAGAGACCCAGTACTTC
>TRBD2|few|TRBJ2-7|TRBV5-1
CASSLVPSGSYEQYF
TGCGCCAGCAGCTTGGTGCCTAGCGGATCCTACGAGCAGTACTTC
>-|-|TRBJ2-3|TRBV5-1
CASNKSPGQPGDTQYF
TGCGCCAGCAACAAATCCCCAGGCCAGCCCGGAGATACGCAGTATTTT
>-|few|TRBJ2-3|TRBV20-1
CSARVSADTQYF
TGCAGTGCTAGAGTTTCGGCAGATACGCAGTATTTT
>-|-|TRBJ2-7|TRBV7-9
CAGSTGGSYEQYF
TGTGCCGGTTCAACGGGCGGTTCCTACGAGCAGTACTTC
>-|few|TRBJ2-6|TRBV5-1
CASSLVSGANVLTF
TGCGCCAGCAGCTTGGTCTCTGGGGCCAACGTCCTGACTTTC
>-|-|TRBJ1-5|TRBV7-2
CASSLDFNQPQHF
TGTGCCAGCAGCTTAGACTTTAATCAGCCCCAGCATTTT
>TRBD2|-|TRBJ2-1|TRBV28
CASSPPVGGSNEQFF
TGTGCCAGCAGTCCCCCCGTTGGCGGGAGCAATGAGCAGTTCTTC
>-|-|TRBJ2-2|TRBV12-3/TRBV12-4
CASSSPIGTPHTGELFF
TGTGCCAGCAGTTCCCCTATAGGGACTCCTCATACCGGGGAGCTGTTTTTT
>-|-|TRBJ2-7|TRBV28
CASSLNTFYEQYF
TGTGCCAGCAGTTTGAACACTTTCTACGAGCAGTACTTC
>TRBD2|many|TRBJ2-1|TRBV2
CASMAGLGFNEQFF
TGTGCCAGCATGGCGGGACTAGGTTTCAATGAGCAGTTCTTC
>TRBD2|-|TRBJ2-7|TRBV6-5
CASRTLQRGSDEQYF
TGTGCCAGCAGGACCCTCCAGCGGGGTTCGGACGAGCAGTACTTC
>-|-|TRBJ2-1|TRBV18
CASSPPMRAGSSYNEQFF
TGTGCCAGCTCACCACCGATGCGGGCCGGTAGCTCCTACAATGAGCAGTTCTTC
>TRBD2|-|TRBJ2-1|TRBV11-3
CASSSGLAGGPRFF
TGTGCCAGCAGCTCCGGACTAGCGGGAGGGCCTCGGTTCTTC
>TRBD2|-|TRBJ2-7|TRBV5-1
CASSLSPLREGGIF
TGCGCCAGCAGCTTGTCCCCTCTGCGGGAGGGAGGTATATTC
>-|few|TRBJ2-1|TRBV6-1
CASSQSTGRLLNEQFF
TGTGCCAGCAGTCAGAGCACGGGCCGTCTACTGAATGAGCAGTTCTTC
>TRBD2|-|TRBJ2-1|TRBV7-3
CASSLNPAGGPYSEQFF
TGTGCCAGCAGCTTAAACCCAGCGGGAGGACCTTATTCTGAGCAGTTCTTC
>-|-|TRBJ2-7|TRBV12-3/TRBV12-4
CASSLVGVTYEQYF
TGTGCCAGCAGTTTAGTGGGGGTGACCTACGAGCAGTACTTC
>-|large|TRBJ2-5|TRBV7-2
CASSQQASQETQYF
TGTGCCAGCAGCCAGCAGGCGAGCCAAGAGACCCAGTACTTC